This T cell receptor beta chain was recovered during a study of blood T cell repertoires in COVID-19. The overall study: Researchers got acute and convalescent COVID-19 samples from the United States, Italy and Spain. Sources were T cells, B-cell-depleted T cells, or PBMCs; the material itself was cDNA or gDNA.

The authors' processing: Reference gene primer amplification gave estimated nucleated cell counts. Method: immunoSEQ multiplex PCR; TCRdb's copy keeps in-frame clones and lacks some. V, J and clone size are those of that table, while D and trimming were read from the DNA. This sample has approximately 59,000 clones; under 90% occur once, and the top ten carry roughly 4.7%. This CDR3 comprises 20 residues. Looked up from germline, CDR1 is MNHEY and CDR2 is SMNVEV (reference sequence). With 8 bases clipped from V and 0 bases from J, the junction kept 17 bases outside the gene matches. The material sequenced was peripheral blood. The J gene is TRBJ2-1, the V gene TRBV27, with TRBD2 matching 12 bases. The sequence derives from a man aged 40-49 years with active COVID-19. This chain's CDR3 is CASPRRRQVGLAGSYNEQFF. CDR3 coding DNA: TGTGCCAGCCCCCGCCGGCGACAGGTGGGACTAGCGGGCTCCTACAATGAGCAGTTCTTC.